This note documents a single TCR beta chain sequence. Antigen specificity is unknown. Sequencing used immunoSEQ multiplex PCR; TCRdb keeps in-frame clones, though not all of them. The top ten hold 15% to 20% of the sample, which has roughly 70,000 clones, roughly 90% seen once. This sample is part of a study of T cell responses to AZD1222 COVID-19 vaccine. The wider study: Combined were second doses at about 4 or about 12 weeks. Study-wide results and caveats: In all cases, repertoires were sampled only after the peak T cell response. CD4 TCRs covered the whole spike, strongest at regions 160-218 and 743-854.

Germline V gives CDR1 SGHRS, CDR2 YFSETQ. The CDR3 is made up of 13 amino acids. V lost 4 bases and J 4 bases, leaving 12 bases between the germline ends. The receptor was isolated from an adult in good health. This chain joins TRBV5-1 and TRBJ2-7; TRBD1 might be the D (6 bases). Here the sequenced sample was peripheral blood, taken on day 0 of AZD1222 vaccination. Here the CDR3 reads CASSPQGEYEQYF. CDR3 in DNA: TGCGCCAGCAGCCCACAGGGAGAGTACGAGCAGTACTTC.